Listed here are 17 T cell receptor beta chains from one sample, sequenced in a study of CD8+CD57+ T cells in acquired aplastic anemia. All sequencing subjects had displayed CD8+CD57+ cell expansion on flow cytometry. TCR beta VDJ and CDR3 profiling used genomic DNA as template. TCRdb re-called the reads through MiXCR, storing one row per CDR3 protein. The table records 250,000 or so distinct CDR3 sequences, 40% to 50% of them present only once. The sequenced sample consisted of sorted CD4+, CD8+, or CD8+CD57+ T cells (not recorded which) from PBMCs. The receptors shown here come from a human donor with aplastic anemia.

This clonotype was seen more than once but under ten times. At one boundary the junction diverges from the germline segment, which might be a read error. The chain employs TRBV6-6 and TRBJ2-1, with TRBD2 matching over 15 bases. The CDR3 sequence is 15 residues long. Germline CDR1 reads MNHNY; CDR2 reads SVGAGI (reference sequence). The CDR3: CAISSGLAGGNEQFF. CDR3 coding DNA: TGTGCCATCAGTTCCGGACTAGCGGGGGGGAATGAGCAGTTCTTC.

The rearrangement links TRBV27 to TRBJ2-7; D is undetermined. The CDR3 is 11 residues long. The V gene lost 4 bases and the J gene lost 3 bases, with 4 bases spanning the gap. Germline V lookup: CDR1 MNHEY, CDR2 SMNVEV (reference sequence). Written as DNA, the CDR3 is TGTGCCAGCAGTTGGGGCTACGAGCAGTACTTC. It is translated as CASSWGYEQYF.

This chain joins TRBV7-9 and TRBJ2-7; 7 bases are shared with TRBD1. This CDR3 spans 14 amino acids. CDR1 and CDR2 (germline): SEHNR, FQNEAQ (reference sequence). With V trimmed by 4 bases and J by 0 bases, 3 bases remained unmatched. The DNA of the CDR3 is TGTGCCAGCAGCTGGGGACAGTACTCCTACGAGCAGTACGTC. It translates to CASSWGQYSYEQYV.

This clonotype showed up many times. The chain joins TRBV25-1 to TRBJ2-7; possibly TRBD1 or TRBD2 for D (5 bases each). Per germline, CDR1 MGHDK and CDR2 SYGVNS. This CDR3 region has 17 residues. Trimming removed 3 bases from V and 0 bases from J, with 18 bases in between. CDR3 protein: CASSDPGRAGSSYEQYF. The DNA for the CDR3 is TGTGCCAGCAGTGACCCGGGGCGTGCCGGTAGCTCCTACGAGCAGTACTTC.

This CDR3 reads CSARDGRSGFTDTQYF. CDR3 DNA: TGCAGTGCTAGAGATGGGAGGAGCGGGTTCACAGATACGCAGTATTTT. The rearrangement links TRBV20-1 to TRBJ2-3, with D possibly being TRBD2 (6 bases). Germline CDR1 reads DFQATT; CDR2 reads SNEGSKA (reference sequence). Trimming removed 0 bases at V and 2 bases at J, with 15 bases between. CDR3 length: 16 amino acids.

The rearrangement links TRBV10-3 to TRBJ2-2; D is perhaps TRBD1 (5 bases). Trimming left V 4 bases short and J 4 bases short, with 10 bases between. Germline V CDR1 and CDR2: ENHRY, SYGVKD. The CDR3 length is 14 residues. The CDR3 spells CAISVRDGTGELFF. The CDR3 nucleotides read TGTGCCATCAGTGTCAGGGATGGCACCGGGGAGCTGTTTTTT.

This clonotype was counted many times. The chain combines TRBV7-9 with TRBJ1-5; D remains unclear. CDR1 is SEHNR and CDR2 is FQNEAQ in the germline V gene (reference sequence). The CDR3 contains 13 residues. The V end was cut by 0 bases, the J end by 1 base, with 1 base between. CDR3 sequence: CASSLASNQPQHF. CDR3 nucleotides: TGTGCCAGCAGCTTAGCCAGCAATCAGCCCCAGCATTTT. Filled out from reference TRBV7-9 and TRBJ1-5, the complete variable domain reads DTGVSQNPRHKITKRGQNVTFRCDPISEHNRLYWYRQTLGQGPEFLTYFQNEAQLEKSRLLSDRFSAERPKGSFSTLEIQRTEQGDSAMYLCASSLASNQPQHFGDGTRLSIL.

This clonotype was picked up many times. The CDR3 DNA is TGTGCCAGCAGTGAACCTCACGCTAGCGGGAGGGCCTCCTTCCAAGAGACCCAGTACTTC. Translating gives CASSEPHASGRASFQETQYF. The chain employs TRBV9 and TRBJ2-5; 12 bases fit TRBD2. Germline CDR1 and CDR2: SGDLS and YYNGEE. The CDR3 has 20 residues. Trimming took 5 bases from V and 1 from J; bases not matched to a gene: 18. Full variable domain (rest looked up from reference TRBV9 and TRBJ2-5): DSGVTQTPKHLITATGQRVTLRCSPRSGDLSVYWYQQSLDQGLQFLIQYYNGEERAKGNILERFSAQQFPDLHSELNLSSLELGDSALYFCASSEPHASGRASFQETQYFGPGTRLLVL.

Many counts were recorded for this clonotype. J is TRBJ1-1 and V is TRBV4-1; tentatively, D is TRBD1 (5 bases). CDR3 length equals 12 residues. V lost 5 bases and J 6 bases, leaving 10 bases between the germline ends. Germline CDR1 MGHRA, CDR2 YSYEKL. This CDR3 is CASSYGTAEAFF. CDR3 DNA sequence: TGCGCCAGCAGCTACGGGACGGCTGAAGCTTTCTTT.

The chain links TRBV19 to TRBJ2-7, with 7 bases lining up with TRBD2. V lost 7 bases to trimming and J lost 0 bases; unmatched junction nucleotides: 9. The CDR3 length is 15 residues. Germline CDR1 and CDR2: LNHDA and SQIVND (reference sequence). CDR3 DNA: TGTGCCAGTACGAGGGGCGCGGGGGTCTCCTACGAGCAGTACTTC. Encoded protein: CASTRGAGVSYEQYF. Supplemented by reference TRBV19 and TRBJ2-7, the full variable domain reads DGGITQSPKYLFRKEGQNVTLSCEQNLNHDAMYWYRQDPGQGLRLIYYSQIVNDFQKGDIAEGYSVSREKKESFPLTVTSAQKNPTAFYLCASTRGAGVSYEQYFGPGTRLTVT.

In its sample, this clonotype was seen once. This rearrangement joins TRBV20-1 to TRBJ2-7; 9 bases are a match to TRBD2. The CDR3 covers 14 residues. The ends lost 5 bases at V and 6 bases at J; junction bases unmatched: 11. Looked up from germline, CDR1 is DFQATT and CDR2 is SNEGSKA (reference sequence). DNA of the CDR3: TGCAGTGCTTATATTAGCGGGAGAAACTGCGAGCAGTACTTC. Translated, it gives CSAYISGRNCEQYF.

To note about this clonotype: A much larger clonotype is one base distant, so this may be a read error. The V call is TRBV12-3 or TRBV12-4, the J call TRBJ2-5; perhaps TRBD2 as D (6 bases). The CDR3 consists of 16 residues. V shed 4 bases and J shed 7 bases, with 22 bases lying between them. CDR3 nucleotide sequence: TGTGCCAGCAGTTATCTTGGTCCAGACGGGGGAGGGACCCAGTACTTC. Translating gives CASSYLGPDGGGTQYF.

This clonotype was recorded at least ten times. The chain couples TRBV9 to TRBJ1-2; a possible D gene is TRBD1 (5 bases). Germline V gives CDR1 SGDLS, CDR2 YYNGEE. CDR3 length equals 14 residues. Trimming cost V 3 bases and J 4 bases, with 13 bases left between them. In DNA form, the CDR3 reads TGTGCCAGCAGCGCCCCGGGGGGGGGCTATGGCTACACCTTC. Translation gives CASSAPGGGYGYTF.

The J gene is TRBJ1-1, the V gene TRBV20-1; no definite D call. The ends were cut back, 0 bases at V and 4 bases at J, with 15 bases in the middle. CDR1 is DFQATT and CDR2 is SNEGSKA in the germline V gene (reference sequence). This CDR3 region has 15 residues. The CDR3 loop reads CSARDQRVMSTEAFF. CDR3 coding DNA: TGCAGTGCTAGAGATCAGCGGGTGATGAGCACTGAAGCTTTCTTT.

This clonotype appeared many times. CDR3 loop: CASSELQGGRKETQYF. The CDR3 DNA reads as TGTGCCAGCAGTGAGCTGCAGGGGGGGAGGAAAGAGACCCAGTACTTC. The chain combines TRBV6-1 with TRBJ2-5; D tentatively reads TRBD1 or TRBD2 (7 bases each). Germline-derived CDR1 and CDR2 are MNHNS and SASEGT. The CDR3 length is 16 residues. The V gene lost 3 bases and the J gene lost 3 bases, with 17 bases spanning the gap.

DNA of the CDR3: TGTGCCATAAAGGGTCAGGGGACGGCTTATGGCTACACCTTC. This translates into CAIKGQGTAYGYTF. V gene TRBV10-3 combines with J gene TRBJ1-2, with D maybe TRBD1 (6 bases). V shed 9 bases and J shed 5 bases, with 19 bases lying between them. This CDR3 has 14 amino acids. Germline V CDR1 and CDR2: ENHRY, SYGVKD.

With respect to this clonotype: This CDR3 fails to terminate in the conserved phenylalanine or tryptophan, so it likely reflects a read error. The chain joins TRBV4-3 to TRBJ1-4; D is ambiguous. Looked up from germline, CDR1 is LGHNA and CDR2 is YSLEER. V was shortened by 1 base and J by 0 bases, with 9 bases between the two germline ends. The CDR3 totals 16 residues. The CDR3 here is CASSQAGGATNEKLFS. CDR3 DNA sequence: TGCGCCAGCAGCCAAGCCGGCGGTGCAACTAATGAAAAACTGTTTTCT.